This record concerns one TCR beta chain sequence. Method: immunoSEQ multiplex PCR; TCRdb's copy keeps in-frame clones and lacks some. The table has some 500,000 clones, more than 95% seen once. This specimen belongs to a study of shared clonotypes between healthy human individuals. The germline CDR1 and CDR2 sequences are MDHEN and SYDVKM. The CDR3 is made up of 14 amino acids. J lost 0 bases, V lost 6 bases, and 3 bases had no gene match. The clonotype was recovered from a woman aged 25 to 39 in good health. Sequencing was done on a sample of naive CD4+ T cells sorted from blood. Noted subset: CD45RA+ positively selected. The V and J genes are TRBV28 and TRBJ2-3; 7 bases are shared with TRBD2. The CDR3 region has the DNA TGTGCCAGCAGCAATAGCGGGAGCACAGATACGCAGTATTTT. Its translation: CASSNSGSTDTQYF.